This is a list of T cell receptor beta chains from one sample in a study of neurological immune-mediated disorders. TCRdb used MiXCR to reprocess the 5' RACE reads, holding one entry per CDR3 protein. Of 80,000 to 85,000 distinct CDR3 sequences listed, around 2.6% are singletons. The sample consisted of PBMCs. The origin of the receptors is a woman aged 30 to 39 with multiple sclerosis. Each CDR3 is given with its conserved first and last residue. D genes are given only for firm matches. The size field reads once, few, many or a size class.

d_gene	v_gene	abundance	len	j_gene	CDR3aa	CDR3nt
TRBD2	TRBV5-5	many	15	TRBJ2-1	CASSLRLAGGDEQFF	TGTGCCAGCAGCCTGCGACTAGCGGGGGGGGATGAGCAGTTCTTC
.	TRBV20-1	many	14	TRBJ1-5	CSASEPARNQPQHF	TGCAGTGCTAGTGAGCCAGCTCGCAATCAGCCCCAGCATTTT
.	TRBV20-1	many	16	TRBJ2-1	CSARDVEGSSYNEQFF	TGCAGTGCTAGAGATGTAGAGGGAAGCTCCTACAATGAGCAGTTCTTC
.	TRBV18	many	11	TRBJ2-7	CASSPDYEQYF	TGTGCCAGCTCGCCGGACTACGAGCAGTACTTC
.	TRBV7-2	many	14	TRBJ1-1	CASSLVGGGTEAFF	TGTGCCAGCAGCTTAGTCGGGGGCGGCACTGAAGCTTTCTTT
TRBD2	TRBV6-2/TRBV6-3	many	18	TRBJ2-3	CASSYSTASGSLRDTQYF	TGTGCCAGCAGTTACTCGACGGCTAGCGGGAGTCTCAGGGATACGCAGTATTTT
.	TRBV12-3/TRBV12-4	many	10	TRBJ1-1	CASSYLEAFF	TGTGCCAGCAGTTACCTCGAAGCTTTCTTT
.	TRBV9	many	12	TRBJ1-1	CASSLDMTEAFF	TGTGCCAGCAGCCTGGACATGACTGAAGCTTTCTTT
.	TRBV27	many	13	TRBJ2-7	CASKRAGYYEQYF	TGTGCCAGTAAGAGGGCAGGGTACTACGAGCAGTACTTC
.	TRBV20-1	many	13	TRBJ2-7	CSASNLLSYEQYF	TGCAGTGCTAGTAACCTGCTAAGCTACGAGCAGTACTTC
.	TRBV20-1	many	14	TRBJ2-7	CSARGLAATYEQYF	TGCAGTGCTAGAGGGCTAGCAGCCACCTACGAGCAGTACTTC
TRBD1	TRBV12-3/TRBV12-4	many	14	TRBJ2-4	CASSPQGYKNIQYF	TGTGCCAGCAGTCCACAGGGGTACAAAAACATTCAGTACTTC
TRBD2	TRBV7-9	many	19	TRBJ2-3	CASSLKAGGSPLITDTQYF	TGTGCCAGCAGCTTAAAAGCGGGAGGATCCCCCCTTATCACAGATACGCAGTATTTT
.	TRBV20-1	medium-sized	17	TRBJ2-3	CSASSSFGEHSTDTQYF	TGCAGTGCTAGCTCCTCCTTTGGTGAACACAGCACAGATACGCAGTATTTT
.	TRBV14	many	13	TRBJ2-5	CASSQAPWETQYF	TGTGCCAGCAGCCAAGCCCCTTGGGAGACCCAGTACTTC
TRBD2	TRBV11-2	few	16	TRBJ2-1	CASSKLAGSSYNEQFF	TGTGCCAGCAGCAAACTAGCGGGAAGCTCCTACAATGAGCAGTTCTTC
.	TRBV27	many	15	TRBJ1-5	CASSLSFYSNQPQHF	TGTGCCAGCAGTTTAAGTTTTTATAGCAATCAGCCCCAGCATTTT
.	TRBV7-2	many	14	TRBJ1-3	CASRGSRSGNTIYF	TGTGCCAGCCGGGGCAGCCGATCTGGAAACACCATATATTTT
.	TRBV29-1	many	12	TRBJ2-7	CSVRGSTHEQYF	TGCAGCGTTCGTGGTAGCACCCACGAGCAGTACTTC
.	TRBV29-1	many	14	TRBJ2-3	CSVGRTGSTDTQYF	TGCAGCGTTGGAAGGACGGGAAGCACAGATACGCAGTATTTT